Listed here are 16 T cell receptor beta chains from one sample, sequenced in a study of preoperative IRX-2 immunotherapy in early breast cancer. Clones were read by immunoSEQ multiplex PCR, and TCRdb kept only the in-frame ones, dropping some. This sample has about 38,000 clones, with roughly four fifths found just once. Treatment given: preoperative locoregional IRX-2 cytokine immunotherapy. The sequencing here drew on lymph node tissue, taken after IRX-2 immunotherapy. Receptor source: a human donor with breast cancer.

The J gene is TRBJ2-2, the V gene TRBV19, with D possibly TRBD2 on 6 matching bases. Germline V CDR1 and CDR2: LNHDA, SQIVND (reference sequence). The CDR3 spans 15 residues. Trimming left V 7 bases short and J 4 bases short, with 16 bases between. The chain's CDR3 is CASKEGAGFTGELFF. CDR3 DNA sequence: TGTGCCAGTAAGGAGGGCGCAGGGTTCACCGGGGAGCTGTTTTTT.

The chain couples TRBV19 to TRBJ2-5, with unresolved D. This CDR3 region has 14 residues. V was shortened by 3 bases and J by 1 base, with 9 bases between the two germline ends. CDR1 LNHDA and CDR2 SQIVND come from the germline V gene (reference sequence). The CDR3 DNA follows: TGTGCCAGTAGTATTGGGCAGGTCCAAGAGACCCAGTACTTC. This codes for CASSIGQVQETQYF. The full variable domain, with the rest looked up from reference TRBV19 and TRBJ2-5, is DGGITQSPKYLFRKEGQNVTLSCEQNLNHDAMYWYRQDPGQGLRLIYYSQIVNDFQKGDIAEGYSVSREKKESFPLTVTSAQKNPTAFYLCASSIGQVQETQYFGPGTRLLVL.

The chain uses TRBV15 and TRBJ2-2, with 7 bases lining up with TRBD2. Trimming took 2 bases from V and 6 from J; bases not matched to a gene: 15. Per the germline V gene, CDR1 is LNHNV and CDR2 is YYDKDF (reference sequence). This CDR3 is 18 amino acids long. The CDR3 bases are TGTGCCACCAGCAGAAAGCGGGGTACCTGGGCTGGGGCCGGGGAGCTGTTTTTT. Encoded protein: CATSRKRGTWAGAGELFF.

The V and J genes are TRBV28 and TRBJ1-6; D remains unclear. The V end was cut by 7 bases, the J end by 8 bases, with 15 bases between. Germline loops: CDR1 MDHEN, CDR2 SYDVKM. This CDR3 comprises 14 residues. The CDR3 loop reads CASIADLKDSPLHF. CDR3 coding DNA: TGTGCCAGCATCGCCGACCTGAAGGATTCACCCCTCCACTTT. Drawing the rest from reference TRBV28 and TRBJ1-6, the complete variable domain is DVKVTQSSRYLVKRTGEKVFLECVQDMDHENMFWYRQDPGLGLRLIYFSYDVKMKEKGDIPEGYSVSREKKERFSLILESASTNQTSMYLCASIADLKDSPLHFGNGTRLTVT.

This clone has a handful of counts. CDR3 region: CASSQPYPPYEQYF. CDR3 bases: TGTGCCAGCAGCCAACCGTACCCTCCCTACGAGCAGTACTTC. This chain uses TRBV11-3 with TRBJ2-7; the D is unclear. Trimming removed 5 bases at V and 2 bases at J, with 13 bases between. CDR3 length: 14 amino acids. CDR1 is SGHNT, CDR2 YENEEA, per germline.

The rearrangement joins TRBV11-3 to TRBJ1-5; tentative D call: TRBD1 (5 bases). Germline CDR1 SGHNT, CDR2 YENEEA. The CDR3 has 14 residues. V lost 2 bases and J 7 bases, leaving 12 bases between the germline ends. The DNA for the CDR3 is TGTGCCAGCAGCTTATCGGGGGTCGGACAGCCCCAGCATTTT. Translation: CASSLSGVGQPQHF.

V usage is TRBV28 and J usage is TRBJ1-1, with a weak D call TRBD1 (5 bases). V lost 4 bases to trimming and J lost 4 bases, with 19 bases between them. The CDR3 runs 16 residues. The germline CDR1 and CDR2 sequences are MDHEN and SYDVKM. The CDR3 bases are TGTGCCAGCAGTTCATCGGGGGTAGGGGTAGGCACTGAAGCTTTCTTT. Its translation is CASSSSGVGVGTEAFF.

The chain employs TRBV11-3 and TRBJ1-4; D not certain. This CDR3 has 15 residues. The germline V and J ends were trimmed by 3 bases and 5 bases, with 13 bases remaining between them. The germline V gene has CDR1 SGHNT and CDR2 YENEEA. The CDR3 DNA reads TGTGCCAGCAGCTTGCACGGACCACAGAATGAAAAACTGTTTTTT. Translating gives CASSLHGPQNEKLFF. The whole variable domain, filled in from reference TRBV11-3 and TRBJ1-4, reads EAGVVQSPRYKIIEKKQPVAFWCNPISGHNTLYWYLQNLGQGPELLIRYENEEAVDDSQLPKDRFSAERLKGVDSTLKIQPAELGDSAVYLCASSLHGPQNEKLFFGSGTQLSVL.

This chain uses TRBV19 with TRBJ2-6; D ambiguous. The germline CDR1 and CDR2 sequences are LNHDA and SQIVND (reference sequence). V lost 4 bases and J lost 1, with 8 bases in between. The CDR3 sequence is 15 residues long. CDR3 loop: CASSTPASGANVLTF. The DNA for the CDR3 is TGTGCCAGTAGTACCCCAGCGTCTGGGGCCAACGTCCTGACTTTC.

In DNA, the CDR3 is TGCGCCAGCAGCCAAGTGCCCACAGGGGACTATGGCTACACCTTC. This gives the protein CASSQVPTGDYGYTF. V and J are TRBV23-1 and TRBJ1-2, with 7 bases aligning to TRBD1. TRBV23-1 is an ORF, with its function uncertain. The CDR3 runs 15 residues. V trimming: 6 bases; J trimming: 3 bases; junction bases outside the gene matches: 10.

V gene TRBV11-3 combines with J gene TRBJ2-5; 7 nucleotides line up with TRBD1. V lost 6 bases and J lost 5; bases outside the gene matches: 15. CDR3 length: 16 amino acids. Germline values: CDR1 SGHNT, CDR2 YENEEA. CDR3 loop: CASSVTGTATRETQYF. The DNA of the CDR3 is TGTGCCAGCAGTGTTACCGGGACAGCCACGAGGGAGACCCAGTACTTC.

This chain links TRBV30 with TRBJ1-2, with no clear D. The CDR3 is 15 residues long. Trimming took off 5 bases at V and 0 bases at J, with 16 bases between the two ends. Germline V CDR1 and CDR2: GTSNPN, SVGIG (reference sequence). CDR3 DNA: TGTGCCTGGGATCCCAAACTTGCACCTAACTATGGCTACACCTTC. Translated: CAWDPKLAPNYGYTF.

This chain links TRBV18 with TRBJ1-2; D unresolved. Trimming took off 4 bases at V and 1 base at J, with 4 bases between the two ends. The germline CDR1 and CDR2 sequences are KGHSH and LQKENI. CDR3 length: 12 residues. CDR3 sequence (DNA): TGTGCCAGCTCACTAGATAACTATGGCTACACCTTC. It codes for CASSLDNYGYTF.

This clone has only one observation. This chain connects TRBV6-8 to TRBJ1-2, with D unclear. Germline values: CDR1 MNHGY, CDR2 SAAAGT. The CDR3 has 15 amino acids. The V end was cut by 2 bases, the J end by 2 bases, with 12 bases between. CDR3 sequence reads: CASSYSNLGNYGYTF. CDR3 DNA sequence: TGTGCCAGCAGTTACAGCAACTTGGGGAACTATGGCTACACCTTC.

This clone has just one count. The chain couples TRBV11-3 to TRBJ2-7, with D maybe TRBD2 (7 bases). Trimming left V 5 bases short and J 0 bases short, with 20 bases between. CDR3 length: 17 residues. CDR1 SGHNT and CDR2 YENEEA come from the germline V gene. The CDR3 sequence: CASSPWGASGRSYEQYF. The CDR3 region has the DNA TGTGCCAGCAGCCCGTGGGGGGCTAGCGGTCGCTCCTACGAGCAGTACTTC.

The genes are TRBV6-7 and TRBJ1-5, with D unresolved. TRBV6-7 is assigned to the ORF class and has an uncertain function. CDR3 size: 16 residues. Trimming shortened V by 2 bases and J by 0 bases, and 11 bases separated the two germline ends. CDR3 in amino acids: CASSYQTDYSNQPQHF. In DNA, the CDR3 is TGTGCCAGCAGTTACCAAACAGATTATAGCAATCAGCCCCAGCATTTT.